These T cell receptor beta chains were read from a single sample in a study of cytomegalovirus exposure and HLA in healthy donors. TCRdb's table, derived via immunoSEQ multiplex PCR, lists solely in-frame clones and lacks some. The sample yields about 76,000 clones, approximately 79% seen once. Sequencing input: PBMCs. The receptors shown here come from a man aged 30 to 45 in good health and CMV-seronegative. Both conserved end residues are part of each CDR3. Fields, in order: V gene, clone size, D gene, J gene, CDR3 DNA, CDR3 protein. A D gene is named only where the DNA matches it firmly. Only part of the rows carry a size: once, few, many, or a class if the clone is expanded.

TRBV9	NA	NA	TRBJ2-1	TGTGCCAGCAGCGCCGACAGCTCCTACAATGAGCAGTTCTTC	CASSADSSYNEQFF
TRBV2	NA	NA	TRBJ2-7	TGTGCCAGCAGTGAGCTGGAGGGGTACGAGCAGTACTTC	CASSELEGYEQYF
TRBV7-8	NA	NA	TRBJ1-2	TGTGCCAGCAGCTTAGCCCCCTGGAGGGTCTATGGCTACCCCTTC	CASSLAPWRVYGYPF
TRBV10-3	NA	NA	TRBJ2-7	TGTGCCTCTAGTGGGTCTTCCTACGAGCAGTACTTC	CASSGSSYEQYF
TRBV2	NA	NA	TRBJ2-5	TGTGCCAGCCGGGGAAATATCCAGAAGACCCAGTACTTC	CASRGNIQKTQYF
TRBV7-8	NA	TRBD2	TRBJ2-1	TGTGCCAGCAGTTCTCGACTAGCGGGAGGGCCGAGAGCCCATGAGCAGTTCTTC	CASSSRLAGGPRAHEQFF
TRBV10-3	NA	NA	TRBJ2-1	TGTGCCATCAGTGAGTCAGGGGGTTACTACAATGAGCAGTTCTTC	CAISESGGYYNEQFF
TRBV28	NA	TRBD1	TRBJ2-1	TGTGCCAGCAAGGGGACAGGAAACAATGAGCAGTTCTTC	CASKGTGNNEQFF
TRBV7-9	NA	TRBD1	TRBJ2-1	TGTGCCAGCAGCCCGACAGGGGTTATGGGCGATGAGCAGTTCTTC	CASSPTGVMGDEQFF
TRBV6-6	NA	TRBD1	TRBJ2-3	TGTGCCAGCACCCAGAAGACAGGGTTCACAGATACGCAGTATTTT	CASTQKTGFTDTQYF
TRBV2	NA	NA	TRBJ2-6	TGTGCCAGCCGCCGGGACACCCTCTTGTCTGGGGCCAACGTCCTGACTTTC	CASRRDTLLSGANVLTF
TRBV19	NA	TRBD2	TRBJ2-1	TGTGCCAGTAGTATTGGCGGGAGAGATTTGAATGAGCAGTTCTTC	CASSIGGRDLNEQFF
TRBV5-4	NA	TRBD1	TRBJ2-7	TGTGCCAGCAGCTTAGGGGACAGACCCTACGAGCAGTACTTC	CASSLGDRPYEQYF
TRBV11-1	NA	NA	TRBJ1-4	TGTGCCAGCAGCCCGGGGGGAACTAATGAAAAACTGTTTTTT	CASSPGGTNEKLFF
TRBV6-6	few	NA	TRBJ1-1	TGTGCCAGCATTCTAGGCGCTGAAGCTTTCTTT	CASILGAEAFF
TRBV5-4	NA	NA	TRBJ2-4	TGTGCCAGCAGCTTAAGTAGCGGCCCAAACATTCAGTACTTC	CASSLSSGPNIQYF
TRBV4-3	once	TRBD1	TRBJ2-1	TGCGCCAGCAGCCAAGATGTGGGACAGAGGTACAATGAGCAGTTCTTC	CASSQDVGQRYNEQFF
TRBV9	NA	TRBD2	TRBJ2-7	TGTGCCAGCAGCGTAGCTCCCGGCGGGGGGGCCTACGAGCAGTACTTC	CASSVAPGGGAYEQYF
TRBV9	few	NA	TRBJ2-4	TGTGCCAGCAGCGAGGGGGGACAGCAAAACATTCAGTACTTC	CASSEGGQQNIQYF
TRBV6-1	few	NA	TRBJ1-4	TGTGCCAGCAGCCGCGGCGAGGGTACTGGTGAAAAACTGTTTTTT	CASSRGEGTGEKLFF
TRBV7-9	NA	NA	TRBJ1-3	TGTGCCAGCAGCCCACCCCGTATCGGTATCTCTGGAAACACCATATATTTT	CASSPPRIGISGNTIYF
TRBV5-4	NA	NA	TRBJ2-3	TGTGCCAGCATGCTAGTGGGCGGGGATACGCAGTATTTT	CASMLVGGDTQYF
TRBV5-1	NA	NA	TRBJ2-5	TGCGCCAGCAGCTTGCCTAGTCAAGAGACCCAGTACTTC	CASSLPSQETQYF
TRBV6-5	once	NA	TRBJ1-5	TGTGCCAGCAGCCTTGTAGGGGCTAGCAATCAGCCCCAGCATTTT	CASSLVGASNQPQHF
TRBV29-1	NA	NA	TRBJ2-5	TGCAGCGTTGATCAGCGGGCCGAGAGCCAAGAGACCCAGTACTTC	CSVDQRAESQETQYF
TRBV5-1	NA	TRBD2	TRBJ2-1	TGCCCCAGCAGCTCAAGACTAGCGGGGGGGAGGGAGCAGTTCTTC	CPSSSRLAGGREQFF
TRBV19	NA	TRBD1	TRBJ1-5	TGTGCCAGTAGAAGACAGGGGGTCGAGCAGCCCCAGCATTTT	CASRRQGVEQPQHF
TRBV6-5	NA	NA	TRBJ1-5	TGTGCCAGCAGTTACTCCCCAGGGTCTTGGCCCCAGCATTTT	CASSYSPGSWPQHF
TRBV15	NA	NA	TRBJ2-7	TGTGCCACCAGCAGAGATAGTCGCGGCTACGAGCAGTACTTC	CATSRDSRGYEQYF
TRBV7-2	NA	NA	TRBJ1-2	TGTGCCAGCAGCTTAGAGTTCGGGGCTAACTATGGCTACACCTTC	CASSLEFGANYGYTF
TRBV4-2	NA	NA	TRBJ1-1	TGTGCCAGCAGCCAAGGGCGGCAGGGTGAAGCTTTCTTT	CASSQGRQGEAFF
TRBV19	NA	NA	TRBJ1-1	TGTGCCAGTACCCCTGCGGGCCACGTGAACACTGAAGCTTTCTTT	CASTPAGHVNTEAFF
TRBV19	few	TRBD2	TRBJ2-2	TGTGCCAGTAGTATCCGGGGGGGCGCCGGGGAGCTGTTTTTT	CASSIRGGAGELFF
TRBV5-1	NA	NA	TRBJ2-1	TGCGCCAGCAGCTTGGCCGTGGGGGCTAACAATGAGCAGTTCTTC	CASSLAVGANNEQFF
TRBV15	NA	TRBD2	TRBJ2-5	TGTGCACAGGGACCTAGCGGGGAAGAGACCCAGTACTTC	CAQGPSGEETQYF
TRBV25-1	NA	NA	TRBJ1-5	TGTGCCAGCACTGGGGGACAAAATAGCAATCAGCCCCAGCATTTT	CASTGGQNSNQPQHF
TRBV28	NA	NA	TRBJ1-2	TGTGCCAGCAGCCTAAGGGACTCTCACTATGGCTACACCTTC	CASSLRDSHYGYTF
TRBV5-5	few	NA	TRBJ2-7	TGTGCCAGCAGCTTGTCTTCCCAGGCAGGGGTTTACGAGCAGTACTTC	CASSLSSQAGVYEQYF
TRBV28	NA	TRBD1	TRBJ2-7	TGTGCCAGCAGCCCGGGACAGCCACCCCACGAGCAGTACTTC	CASSPGQPPHEQYF
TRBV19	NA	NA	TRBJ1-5	TGTGCCAGTACCGAACAGGGAATGGGGCCCCAGCATTTT	CASTEQGMGPQHF
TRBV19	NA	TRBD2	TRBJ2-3	TGTGCCAGTAGTGATTGGGGGGGAAGCACAGATACGCAGTATTTT	CASSDWGGSTDTQYF
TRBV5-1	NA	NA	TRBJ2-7	TGCGCCAGCAGCTTGAGTAGTCAGGGGATTCACGAGCAGTACTTC	CASSLSSQGIHEQYF
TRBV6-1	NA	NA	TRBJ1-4	TGTGCCAGCAGTCTGACAGCAACTAATGAAAAACTGTTTTTT	CASSLTATNEKLFF
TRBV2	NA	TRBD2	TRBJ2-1	TGTGCCAGCAGGGCGGGACTAGCGGGGGGCAATGAGCAGTTCTTC	CASRAGLAGGNEQFF
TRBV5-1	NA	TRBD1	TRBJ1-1	TGCGCCAGCAGCCTCAGGGGGGTTGGGATGAACACTGAAGCTTTCTTT	CASSLRGVGMNTEAFF
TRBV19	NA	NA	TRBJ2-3	TGTGCCAGTAGTGCCCGGGACTTTGCCACAGATACGCAGTATTTT	CASSARDFATDTQYF